Below are 20 T cell receptor beta chains sequenced from a single sample in a study of siplizumab effects on memory and regulatory T cells. TCRdb's copy holds only in-frame clones and misses some; the assay was immunoSEQ multiplex PCR. The data show about 110,000 clones, over 85% seen once. Input material: CD4+ T cells sorted from blood. Source of these receptors: a human donor in good health.

The CDR3 protein is CASSQYQPQHF. The CDR3, as DNA: TGTGCCAGCAGTCAGTATCAGCCCCAGCATTTT. The chain links TRBV6-6 to TRBJ1-5; D is ambiguous. The germline CDR1 and CDR2 sequences are MNHNY and SVGAGI (reference sequence). The CDR3 covers 11 residues. Trimming shortened V by 5 bases and J by 5 bases, and 4 bases separated the two germline ends.

The chain carries TRBV11-1 and TRBJ2-3, with TRBD1 as a possible D gene (5 bases). The CDR3 has 12 amino acids. CDR1 SGHAT and CDR2 FQDESV come from the germline V gene (reference sequence). The ends were cut back, 10 bases at V and 5 bases at J, with 13 bases in the middle. The CDR3 spells CATLVGLDTQYF. The CDR3 DNA follows: TGTGCCACCCTGGTGGGGCTAGATACGCAGTATTTT.

The rearrangement uses TRBV5-6 and TRBJ1-4, with D perhaps matching TRBD1 (5 bases). The ends were cut back, 0 bases at V and 7 bases at J, with 13 bases in the middle. Germline V lookup: CDR1 SGHDT, CDR2 YYEEEE. This CDR3 has 15 residues. CDR3 in DNA: TGTGCCAGCAGCTTGGTAGGGGCGGATGGTGAAAAACTGTTTTTT. Its translation: CASSLVGADGEKLFF.

This chain joins TRBV28 and TRBJ1-1; 7 nucleotides agree with TRBD1. V lost 1 base, J lost 11 bases, and 16 bases stayed unmatched. The CDR3 contains 16 residues. From germline, CDR1 is MDHEN and CDR2 SYDVKM. CDR3: CASSLSRTGGSARAFF. The CDR3 nucleotides read TGTGCCAGCAGTTTATCCCGGACAGGAGGAAGCGCGAGGGCTTTCTTT.

This clone was counted once. This chain connects TRBV10-2 to TRBJ2-1; 12 bases agree with TRBD2. The germline V gene encodes CDR1 WSHSY and CDR2 SAAADI. V shed 6 bases and J 2 bases; nucleotides not matched to a gene: 8. The CDR3 covers 17 residues. The CDR3 DNA follows: TGCGCCAGCAGCCTGACTAGCGGGAGCAATGCCTACAATGAGCAGTTCTTC. Translated, it gives CASSLTSGSNAYNEQFF.

J is TRBJ2-3 and V is TRBV5-6, with 8 nucleotides matching TRBD2. V lost 2 bases, J lost 4 bases, and 15 bases stayed unmatched. Germline-derived CDR1 and CDR2 are SGHDT and YYEEEE. CDR3 length: 18 amino acids. The CDR3 nucleotides read TGTGCCAGCAGCTTAATTGGCGGGGGGCCGGCAAGGGCAGATACGCAGTATTTT. Translated, it gives CASSLIGGGPARADTQYF.

The rearrangement joins TRBV6-5 to TRBJ1-1; TRBD1 aligns across 10 bases. The CDR3 covers 13 residues. In germline, CDR1 is MNHEY, CDR2 SVGAGI. The J segment lost 8 bases and the V segment lost 5 bases, leaving 5 bases of the junction unmatched. The CDR3 reads CASSGQGGSEAFF. DNA of the CDR3: TGTGCCAGCAGTGGACAGGGGGGGTCAGAAGCTTTCTTT.

The V call is TRBV11-3, the J call TRBJ2-2; D is unclear. Germline V gene lookup returns CDR1 SGHNT and CDR2 YENEEA. The V end lost 4 bases, the J end lost 0 bases, and 12 bases lay between the germline ends. The CDR3 consists of 16 residues. The CDR3 DNA is TGTGCCAGCAGCTCTCAATCAACAGCGAACACCGGGGAGCTGTTTTTT. Translation gives CASSSQSTANTGELFF.

The V call is TRBV25-1, the J call TRBJ2-5, with D possibly matching TRBD2 (6 bases). Germline V gene sequence: CDR1 MGHDK, CDR2 SYGVNS. The CDR3 consists of 15 residues. Trimming removed 3 bases at V and 2 bases at J, with 13 bases between. The CDR3 loop is CASSDAGGAQETQYF. CDR3 coding DNA: TGTGCCAGCAGTGATGCGGGCGGGGCACAAGAGACCCAGTACTTC.

The chain recombines TRBV4-1 with TRBJ2-1, with 7 positions matching TRBD1. The V gene end was trimmed by 6 bases and the J gene end by 7 bases; junction bases not matched to a gene: 6. The CDR3 covers 13 residues. Germline V gene lookup returns CDR1 MGHRA and CDR2 YSYEKL. The CDR3: CASRNTGENEQFF. The CDR3 coding sequence is TGCGCCAGCAGGAACACAGGGGAAAATGAGCAGTTCTTC.

Points on this clone: Since a far larger clone is one base different, this is likely a read error. The rearrangement uses TRBV5-4 and TRBJ2-5, with D uncertain. Per germline, CDR1 SGHNT and CDR2 YYREEE (reference sequence). The CDR3 is made up of 11 amino acids. Trimming took off 0 bases at V and 4 bases at J, with 1 base between the two ends. The CDR3 nucleotides read TGTGCCAGCAGCTTGGCAGAGACCCAGTACTTC. This translates into CASSLAETQYF.

The gene calls are TRBV2 and TRBJ2-5; 15 positions match TRBD2. The CDR3 contains 15 residues. With 5 bases clipped from V and 13 bases from J, the junction kept 11 bases outside the gene matches. CDR1 is SNHLY, CDR2 FYNNEI, per germline. DNA of the CDR3: TGTGCCAGCAGTCAATGGACTAGCGGGGGGGCCCCTCGGTACTTC. It is translated as CASSQWTSGGAPRYF.

This clone has just one count. This chain joins TRBV6-1 and TRBJ2-7; D is undetermined. The CDR3 runs 13 residues. The V end lost 5 bases, the J end lost 4 bases, and 12 bases lay between the germline ends. Germline lookup yields CDR1 MNHNS and CDR2 SASEGT. The CDR3 here is CASSKNPTYEQYF. CDR3 nucleotide sequence: TGTGCCAGCAGTAAAAACCCCACTTACGAGCAGTACTTC.

V and J are TRBV19 and TRBJ1-2; tentative D call: TRBD1 (5 bases). The CDR3 spans 12 residues. Germline V gives CDR1 LNHDA, CDR2 SQIVND (reference sequence). Trimming left V 1 base short and J 8 bases short, with 8 bases between. Here the CDR3 DNA reads TGTGCCAGTAGTATAGGGCGGACAGGCTACACCTTC. This sequence encodes CASSIGRTGYTF.

The chain links TRBV7-8 to TRBJ1-1, with D unclear. Deletions cut 2 bases from V and 1 base from J, with 5 bases between. CDR1 and CDR2 from the germline V gene are SGHVS and FQNEAQ. This CDR3 spans 13 amino acids. CDR3 amino acids: CASSLFGNTEAFF. In DNA, the CDR3 is TGTGCCAGCAGCTTATTTGGGAACACTGAAGCTTTCTTT. Together with reference TRBV7-8 and TRBJ1-1, the CDR3 gives the full variable domain: GAGVSQSPRYKVAKRGQDVALRCDPISGHVSLFWYQQALGQGPEFLTYFQNEAQLDKSGLPSDRFFAERPEGSVSTLKIQRTQQEDSAVYLCASSLFGNTEAFFGQGTRLTVV.

The chain is built from TRBV18 and TRBJ2-5, with a tentative D call TRBD1 (7 bases). This CDR3 is built from 14 residues. V was cut by 8 bases and J by 4 bases, with 17 bases left in between. The germline CDR1 and CDR2 sequences are KGHSH and LQKENI. CDR3 loop: CASRTYQGGETQYF. In DNA, the CDR3 is TGTGCCAGCCGGACTTACCAGGGGGGAGAGACCCAGTACTTC.

CDR3 sequence: CASSRTTGGAPEGYTF. As DNA, the CDR3 is TGTGCCAGCTCACGAACGACAGGGGGCGCACCGGAAGGCTACACCTTC. J is TRBJ1-2 and V is TRBV18; 10 bases are shared with TRBD1. There are 16 residues in the CDR3. The trim removed 4 bases at V and 8 bases at J, leaving 13 bases unmatched. Germline V gene sequence: CDR1 KGHSH, CDR2 LQKENI.

The chain's CDR3 is CASSQAWQGGGYTF. The CDR3 nucleotides are TGCGCCAGCAGCCAAGCCTGGCAGGGAGGAGGCTACACCTTC. The chain combines TRBV4-1 with TRBJ1-2; TRBD1 might be the D (5 bases). The CDR3 is 14 amino acids. From germline, CDR1 is MGHRA and CDR2 YSYEKL. Trimming left V 1 base short and J 8 bases short, with 14 bases between.

The rearrangement uses TRBV5-1 and TRBJ2-3; D is perhaps TRBD1 (6 bases). Germline V gene data show CDR1 as SGHRS and CDR2 as YFSETQ. The V end was cut by 7 bases, the J end by 0 bases, with 12 bases between. The CDR3 has 14 amino acids. CDR3 protein: CASAPGQSTDTQYF. In DNA form, the CDR3 reads TGCGCCAGCGCCCCGGGACAAAGCACAGATACGCAGTATTTT. Together with reference TRBV5-1 and TRBJ2-3, the CDR3 gives the full variable domain: KAGVTQTPRYLIKTRGQQVTLSCSPISGHRSVSWYQQTPGQGLQFLFEYFSETQRNKGNFPGRFSGRQFSNSRSEMNVSTLELGDSALYLCASAPGQSTDTQYFGPGTRLTVL.

The CDR3 coding sequence is TGTGCCAGCAGTGAAGAGGTCGCCGGAAACACCATATATTTT. Encoded protein: CASSEEVAGNTIYF. This chain joins TRBV6-1 and TRBJ1-3; D is unclear. CDR1 is MNHNS and CDR2 is SASEGT in the germline V gene. Trimming removed 1 base at V and 4 bases at J, with 8 bases between. CDR3 size: 14 residues.